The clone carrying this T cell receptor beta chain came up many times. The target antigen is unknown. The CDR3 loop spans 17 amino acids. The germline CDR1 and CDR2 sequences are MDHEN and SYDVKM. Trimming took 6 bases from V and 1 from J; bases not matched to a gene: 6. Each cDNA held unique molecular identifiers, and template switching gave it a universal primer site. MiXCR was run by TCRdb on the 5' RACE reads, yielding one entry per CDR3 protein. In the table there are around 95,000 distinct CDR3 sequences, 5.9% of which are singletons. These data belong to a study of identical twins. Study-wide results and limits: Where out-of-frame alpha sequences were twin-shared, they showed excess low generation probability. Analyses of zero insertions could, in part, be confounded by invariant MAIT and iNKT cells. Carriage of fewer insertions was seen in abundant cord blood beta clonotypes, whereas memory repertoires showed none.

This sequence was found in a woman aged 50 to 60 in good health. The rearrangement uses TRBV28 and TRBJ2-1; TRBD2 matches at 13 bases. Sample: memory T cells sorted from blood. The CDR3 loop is CASSAGGLAGSYNEQFF. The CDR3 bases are TGTGCCAGCAGCGCCGGGGGACTAGCGGGATCCTACAATGAGCAGTTCTTC.